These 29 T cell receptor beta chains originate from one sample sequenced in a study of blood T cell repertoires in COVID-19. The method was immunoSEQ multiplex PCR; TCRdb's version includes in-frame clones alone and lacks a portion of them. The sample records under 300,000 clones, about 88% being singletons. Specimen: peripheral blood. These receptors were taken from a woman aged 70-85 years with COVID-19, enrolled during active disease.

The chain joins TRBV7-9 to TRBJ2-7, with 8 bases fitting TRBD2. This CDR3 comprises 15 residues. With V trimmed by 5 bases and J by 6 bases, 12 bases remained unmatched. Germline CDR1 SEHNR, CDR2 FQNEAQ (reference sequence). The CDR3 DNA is TGTGCCAGCAGCATCACCGGGACTAGGTTCTCCGAGCAGTACTTC. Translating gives CASSITGTRFSEQYF.

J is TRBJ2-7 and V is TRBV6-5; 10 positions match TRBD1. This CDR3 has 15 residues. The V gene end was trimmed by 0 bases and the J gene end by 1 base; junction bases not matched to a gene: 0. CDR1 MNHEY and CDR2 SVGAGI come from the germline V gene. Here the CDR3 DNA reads TGTGCCAGCAGTTACTCGGGACAGGGGTCCTACGAGCAGTACTTC. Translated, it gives CASSYSGQGSYEQYF.

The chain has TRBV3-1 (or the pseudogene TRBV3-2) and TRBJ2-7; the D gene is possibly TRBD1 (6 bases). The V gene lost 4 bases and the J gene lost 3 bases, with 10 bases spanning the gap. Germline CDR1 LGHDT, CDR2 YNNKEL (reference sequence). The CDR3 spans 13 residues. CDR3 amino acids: CASSPGQLYEQYF. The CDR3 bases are TGTGCCAGCAGCCCCGGACAGCTCTACGAGCAGTACTTC.

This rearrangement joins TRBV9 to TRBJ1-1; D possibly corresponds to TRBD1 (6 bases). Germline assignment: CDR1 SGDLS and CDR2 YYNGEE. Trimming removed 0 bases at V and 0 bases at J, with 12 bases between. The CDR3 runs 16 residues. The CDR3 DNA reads TGTGCCAGCAGCGTAGCTACGAGGGACATGAACACTGAAGCTTTCTTT. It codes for CASSVATRDMNTEAFF.

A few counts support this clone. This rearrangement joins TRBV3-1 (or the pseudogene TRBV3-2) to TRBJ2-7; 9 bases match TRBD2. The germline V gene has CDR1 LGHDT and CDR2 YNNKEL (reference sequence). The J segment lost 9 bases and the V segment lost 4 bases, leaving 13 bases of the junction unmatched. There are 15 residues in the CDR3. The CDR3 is CASSPTGGGVLVQYF. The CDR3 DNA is TGTGCCAGCAGCCCTACTGGCGGGGGGGTCTTAGTGCAGTACTTC.

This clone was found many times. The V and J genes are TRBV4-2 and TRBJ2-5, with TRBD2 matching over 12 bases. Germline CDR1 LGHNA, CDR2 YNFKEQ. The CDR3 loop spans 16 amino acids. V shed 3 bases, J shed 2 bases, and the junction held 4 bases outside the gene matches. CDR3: CASSHELAGGQETQYF. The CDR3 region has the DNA TGTGCCAGCAGCCACGAACTAGCGGGGGGACAAGAGACCCAGTACTTC.

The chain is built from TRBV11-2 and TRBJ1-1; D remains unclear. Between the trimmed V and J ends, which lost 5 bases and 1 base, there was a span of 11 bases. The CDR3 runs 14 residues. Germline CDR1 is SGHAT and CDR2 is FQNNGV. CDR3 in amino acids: CASSRLGQNTEAFF. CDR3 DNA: TGTGCCAGCAGCCGGCTTGGGCAGAACACTGAAGCTTTCTTT.

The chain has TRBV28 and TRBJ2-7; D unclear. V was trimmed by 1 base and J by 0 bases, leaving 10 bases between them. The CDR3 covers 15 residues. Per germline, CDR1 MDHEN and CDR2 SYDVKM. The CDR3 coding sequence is TGTGCCAGCAGTTTATTGGCCTCCAGCTCCTACGAGCAGTACTTC. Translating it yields CASSLLASSSYEQYF.

Written as DNA, the CDR3 is TGTGCCAGCAGGACAGGGGAAAACTATGGCTACACCTTC. It specifies CASRTGENYGYTF. This chain links TRBV28 with TRBJ1-2, with 8 bases aligning to TRBD1. The CDR3 runs 13 residues. Losses at the gene ends were 6 bases for V and 2 bases for J; bases not matched to a gene: 2. Germline values: CDR1 MDHEN, CDR2 SYDVKM.

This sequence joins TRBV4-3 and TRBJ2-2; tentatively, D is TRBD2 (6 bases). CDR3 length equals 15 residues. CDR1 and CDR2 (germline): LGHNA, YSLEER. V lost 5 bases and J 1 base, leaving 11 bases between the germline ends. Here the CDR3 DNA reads TGCGCCAGCAGCTTGCGGACTATGAACACCGGGGAGCTGTTTTTT. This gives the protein CASSLRTMNTGELFF.

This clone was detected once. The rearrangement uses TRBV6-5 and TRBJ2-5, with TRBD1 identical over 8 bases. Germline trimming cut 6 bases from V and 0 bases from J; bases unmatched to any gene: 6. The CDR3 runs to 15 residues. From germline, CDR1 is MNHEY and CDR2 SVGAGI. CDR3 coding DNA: TGTGCCAGCAGCAAAAGGGACAGGTACCAAGAGACCCAGTACTTC. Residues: CASSKRDRYQETQYF.

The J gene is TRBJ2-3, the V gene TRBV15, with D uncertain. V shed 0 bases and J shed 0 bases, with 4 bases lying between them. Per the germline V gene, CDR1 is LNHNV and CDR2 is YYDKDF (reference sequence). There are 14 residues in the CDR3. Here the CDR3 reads CATSRDPSTDTQYF. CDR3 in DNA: TGTGCCACCAGCAGAGATCCTAGCACAGATACGCAGTATTTT.

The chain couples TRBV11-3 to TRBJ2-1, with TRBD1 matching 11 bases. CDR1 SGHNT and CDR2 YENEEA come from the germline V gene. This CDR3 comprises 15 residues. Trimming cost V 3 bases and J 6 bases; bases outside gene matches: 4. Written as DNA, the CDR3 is TGTGCCAGCAGCTTGGGACAGGGGGGTCCCAATGAGCAGTTCTTC. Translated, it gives CASSLGQGGPNEQFF.

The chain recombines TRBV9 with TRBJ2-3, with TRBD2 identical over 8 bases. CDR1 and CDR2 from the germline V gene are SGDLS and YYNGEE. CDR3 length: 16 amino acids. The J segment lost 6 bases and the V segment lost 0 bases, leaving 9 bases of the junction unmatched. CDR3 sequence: CASSVVGSGVPDTQYF. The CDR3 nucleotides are TGTGCCAGCAGCGTAGTGGGTAGCGGGGTCCCGGATACGCAGTATTTT.

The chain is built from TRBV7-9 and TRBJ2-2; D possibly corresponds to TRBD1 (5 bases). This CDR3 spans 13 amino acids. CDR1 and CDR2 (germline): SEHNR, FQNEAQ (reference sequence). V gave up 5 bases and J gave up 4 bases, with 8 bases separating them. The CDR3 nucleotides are TGTGCCAGCAGCAAGGACACCACCGGGGAGCTGTTTTTT. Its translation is CASSKDTTGELFF.

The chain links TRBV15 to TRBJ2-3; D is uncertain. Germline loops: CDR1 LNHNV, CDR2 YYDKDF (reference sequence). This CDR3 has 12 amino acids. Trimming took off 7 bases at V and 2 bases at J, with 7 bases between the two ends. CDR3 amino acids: CATTHYTDTQYF. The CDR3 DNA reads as TGTGCCACCACTCACTACACAGATACGCAGTATTTT.

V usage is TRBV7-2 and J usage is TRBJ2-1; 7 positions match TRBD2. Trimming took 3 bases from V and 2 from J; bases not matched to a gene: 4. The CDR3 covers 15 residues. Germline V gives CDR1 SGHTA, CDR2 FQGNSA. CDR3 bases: TGTGCCAGCAGCTTCAGGCGGGGGACCTACAATGAGCAGTTCTTC. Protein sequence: CASSFRRGTYNEQFF.

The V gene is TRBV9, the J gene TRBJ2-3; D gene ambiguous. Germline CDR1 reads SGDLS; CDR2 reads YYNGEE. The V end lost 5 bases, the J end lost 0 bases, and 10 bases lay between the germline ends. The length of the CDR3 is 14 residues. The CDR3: CASSISSSTDTQYF. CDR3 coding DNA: TGTGCCAGCAGTATCTCTTCTAGCACAGATACGCAGTATTTT. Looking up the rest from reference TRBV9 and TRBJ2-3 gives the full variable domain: DSGVTQTPKHLITATGQRVTLRCSPRSGDLSVYWYQQSLDQGLQFLIQYYNGEERAKGNILERFSAQQFPDLHSELNLSSLELGDSALYFCASSISSSTDTQYFGPGTRLTVL.

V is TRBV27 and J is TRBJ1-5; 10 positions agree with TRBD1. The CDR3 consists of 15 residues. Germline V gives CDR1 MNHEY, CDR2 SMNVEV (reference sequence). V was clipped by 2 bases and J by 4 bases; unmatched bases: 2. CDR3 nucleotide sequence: TGTGCCAGCAGTTTAGGGACAGGGGTAAATCAGCCCCAGCATTTT. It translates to CASSLGTGVNQPQHF.

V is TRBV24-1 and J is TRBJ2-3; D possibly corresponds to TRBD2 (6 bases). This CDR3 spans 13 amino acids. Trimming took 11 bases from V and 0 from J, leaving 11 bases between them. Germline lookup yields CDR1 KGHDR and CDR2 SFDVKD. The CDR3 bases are TGTGCCAGCGGGACTGGAAGCACAGATACGCAGTATTTT. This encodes CASGTGSTDTQYF.

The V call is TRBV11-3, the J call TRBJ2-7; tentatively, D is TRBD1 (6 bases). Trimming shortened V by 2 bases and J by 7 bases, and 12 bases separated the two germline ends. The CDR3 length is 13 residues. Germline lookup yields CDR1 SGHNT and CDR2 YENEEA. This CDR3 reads CASSLSQGGEQYF. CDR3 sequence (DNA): TGTGCCAGCAGCTTAAGTCAAGGGGGAGAGCAGTACTTC.

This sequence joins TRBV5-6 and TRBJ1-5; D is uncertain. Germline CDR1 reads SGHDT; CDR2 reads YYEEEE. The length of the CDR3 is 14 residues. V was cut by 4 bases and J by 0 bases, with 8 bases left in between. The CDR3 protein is CASSRGYSNQPQHF. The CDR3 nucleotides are TGTGCCAGCAGCCGCGGGTATAGCAATCAGCCCCAGCATTTT.

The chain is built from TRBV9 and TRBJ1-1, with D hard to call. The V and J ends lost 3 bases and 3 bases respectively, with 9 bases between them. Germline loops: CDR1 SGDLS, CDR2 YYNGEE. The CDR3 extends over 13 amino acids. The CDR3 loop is CASSGRVDTEAFF. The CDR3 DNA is TGTGCCAGCAGCGGACGGGTGGACACTGAAGCTTTCTTT.

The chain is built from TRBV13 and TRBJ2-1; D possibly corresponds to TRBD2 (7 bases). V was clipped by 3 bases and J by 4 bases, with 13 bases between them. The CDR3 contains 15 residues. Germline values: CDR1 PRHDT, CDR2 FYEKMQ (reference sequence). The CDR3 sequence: CASSFPGGPYNEQFF. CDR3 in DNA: TGTGCCAGCAGCTTCCCGGGGGGCCCTTACAATGAGCAGTTCTTC.

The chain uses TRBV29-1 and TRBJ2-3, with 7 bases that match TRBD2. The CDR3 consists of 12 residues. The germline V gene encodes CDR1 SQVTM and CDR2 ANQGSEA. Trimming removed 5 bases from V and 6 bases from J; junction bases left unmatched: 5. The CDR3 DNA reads TGCAGCGTTAGCGGGGAGGGGGATACGCAGTATTTT. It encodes CSVSGEGDTQYF.

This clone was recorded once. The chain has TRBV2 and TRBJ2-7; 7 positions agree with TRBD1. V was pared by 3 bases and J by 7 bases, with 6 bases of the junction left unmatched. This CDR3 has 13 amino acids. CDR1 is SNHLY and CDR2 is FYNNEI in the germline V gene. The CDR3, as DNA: TGTGCCAGCAGTGATACAGGGGTGGGGGAGCAGTACTTC. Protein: CASSDTGVGEQYF.

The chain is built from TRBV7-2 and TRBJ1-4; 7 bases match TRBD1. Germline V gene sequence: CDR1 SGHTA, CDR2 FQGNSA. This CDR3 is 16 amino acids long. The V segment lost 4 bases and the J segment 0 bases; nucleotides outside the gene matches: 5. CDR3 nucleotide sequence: TGTGCCAGCAGCTGGAGACAGGGCTCAACTAATGAAAAACTGTTTTTT. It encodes CASSWRQGSTNEKLFF.

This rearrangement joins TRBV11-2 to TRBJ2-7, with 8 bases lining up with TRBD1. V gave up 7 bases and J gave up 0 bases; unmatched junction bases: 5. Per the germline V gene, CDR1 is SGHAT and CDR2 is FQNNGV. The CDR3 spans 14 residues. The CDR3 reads CASTATGGSYEQYF. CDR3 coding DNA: TGTGCCAGCACCGCCACAGGGGGCTCCTACGAGCAGTACTTC.

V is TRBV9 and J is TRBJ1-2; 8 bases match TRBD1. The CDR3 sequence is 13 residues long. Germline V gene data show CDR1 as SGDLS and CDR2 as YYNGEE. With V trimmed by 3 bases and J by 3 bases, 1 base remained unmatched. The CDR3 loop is CASSATGDYGYTF. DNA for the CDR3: TGTGCCAGCAGCGCGACAGGGGACTATGGCTACACCTTC.